A selection of T cell receptor beta chains follows, all from one sample in a study of patients and donors after allogeneic stem cell transplantation. TCRdb used MiXCR to reprocess the RT-PCR reads, holding one entry per CDR3 protein. Seen here are 150,000 or so distinct CDR3 sequences, about a quarter observed once, and the top ten hold roughly 26%. The sample taken for sequencing was blood, either unsorted or a sorted T cell fraction (not recorded which). The receptors originated from a human donor who was either an allogeneic HSCT recipient or a stem cell or donor lymphocyte infusion donor (not recorded which). It is not recorded whose cells these are; they may come from a transplant donor. The CDR3 runs from the conserved cysteine through the conserved F or W. D genes are given only for firm matches. Rows give clone size only sometimes, using once, few, many, or a class for an expanded clone.

D: .; V: TRBV12-3/TRBV12-4; J: TRBJ1-6; size: .; CDR3: CASRLPSYNSPLHF; DNA: TGTGCCAGCAGACTCCCCTCCTATAATTCACCCCTCCACTTT
D: .; V: TRBV7-6; J: TRBJ1-1; size: .; CDR3: CASSLAGSGATEAFF; DNA: TGTGCCAGCAGCTTAGCCGGTTCAGGGGCCACTGAAGCTTTCTTT
D: .; V: TRBV12-3/TRBV12-4; J: TRBJ1-1; size: many; CDR3: CASSPSDRANTEAFF; DNA: TGTGCCAGCAGTCCCTCGGACAGAGCAAACACTGAAGCTTTCTTT
D: .; V: TRBV7-7; J: TRBJ2-2; size: .; CDR3: CASSPDGGLRNTGELFF; DNA: TGTGCCAGCAGCCCGGACGGGGGACTTAGGAACACCGGGGAGCTGTTTTTT
D: TRBD1; V: TRBV29-1; J: TRBJ1-2; size: .; CDR3: CSVDDRGYGFTF; DNA: TGCAGCGTTGATGACAGGGGCTATGGCTTCACCTTC
D: .; V: TRBV29-1; J: TRBJ2-1; size: .; CDR3: CSVVHQYPLEQFF; DNA: TGCAGCGTTGTTCACCAGTACCCCTTAGAGCAGTTCTTC
D: .; V: TRBV5-1; J: TRBJ1-6; size: few; CDR3: CASSLGYVNSPLHF; DNA: TGCGCCAGCAGCTTGGGGTACGTTAATTCACCCCTCCACTTT
D: .; V: TRBV29-1; J: TRBJ1-1; size: .; CDR3: CSVSDPLNTEAFF; DNA: TGCAGCGTATCCGACCCTTTGAACACTGAAGCTTTCTTT
D: .; V: TRBV12-3/TRBV12-4; J: TRBJ2-2; size: .; CDR3: CASVLRDFRENTGELFF; DNA: TGTGCCAGCGTCCTTAGGGATTTTAGGGAGAACACCGGGGAGCTGTTTTTT
D: .; V: TRBV24-1; J: TRBJ2-1; size: few; CDR3: CATSDLSDYNEQFF; DNA: TGTGCCACCAGTGATTTGTCGGATTACAATGAGCAGTTCTTC
D: .; V: TRBV20-1; J: TRBJ1-1; size: many; CDR3: CSARRTRDREAFF; DNA: TGCAGTGCTAGAAGAACAAGGGACCGCGAAGCTTTCTTT
D: .; V: TRBV20-1; J: TRBJ1-2; size: many; CDR3: CSASYVDGYTF; DNA: TGCAGTGCTAGTTATGTAGATGGCTACACCTTC